These T cell receptor beta chains were read from a single sample in a study of blood T cell repertoires in COVID-19. Generated by immunoSEQ multiplex PCR, the TCRdb table keeps only in-frame clones and is missing some. Of about 300,000 clones listed, 80% to 90% are singletons. The specimen was peripheral blood. These receptors were collected from a woman aged 40 to 50 who had recovered from COVID-19. Each CDR3 is given with its conserved first and last residue.

v_call: TRBV5-6
cdr3_length: 15
cdr3_aa: CASRLGGAEYNEQFF

v_call: TRBV27
cdr3_length: 14
cdr3_aa: CASSFEGAIKSLHF

v_call: TRBV29-1
cdr3_length: 13
cdr3_aa: CSVSPGQNTEAFF

v_call: TRBV5-1
cdr3_length: 13
cdr3_aa: CASSAVTEGGYTF

v_call: TRBV5-4
cdr3_length: 13
cdr3_aa: CASSLGRDTEAFF

v_call: TRBV29-1
cdr3_length: 16
cdr3_aa: CSVDRSTGTGGEGYTF

v_call: TRBV3-1/TRBV3-2
cdr3_length: 16
cdr3_aa: CASSQSPEQGYNEQFF

v_call: TRBV4-3
cdr3_length: 16
cdr3_aa: CASSPRLGGRYNEQFF

v_call: TRBV5-4
cdr3_length: 13
cdr3_aa: CASSLYLNTEAFF

v_call: TRBV30
cdr3_length: 13
cdr3_aa: CAWSEGHIYEQYF

v_call: TRBV9
cdr3_length: 14
cdr3_aa: CASSSTGGWDEQFF

v_call: TRBV28
cdr3_length: 15
cdr3_aa: CAATGGALSTGELFF

v_call: TRBV10-3
cdr3_length: 14
cdr3_aa: CASASGRSQETQYF

v_call: TRBV12-3/TRBV12-4
cdr3_length: 13
cdr3_aa: CASSGRITDTQYF

v_call: TRBV6-5
cdr3_length: 13
cdr3_aa: CASRTGTGYEQYF

v_call: TRBV25-1
cdr3_length: 13
cdr3_aa: CASSKTQRDIQYF

v_call: TRBV4-1
cdr3_length: 17
cdr3_aa: CASSPLGTAPHNSPLHF

v_call: TRBV5-4
cdr3_length: 15
cdr3_aa: CASSGADTSTDTQYF

v_call: TRBV7-6
cdr3_length: 17
cdr3_aa: CASSLGTSGGAYNEQFF

v_call: TRBV5-6
cdr3_length: 15
cdr3_aa: CASSLGYGWVQPQHF

v_call: TRBV7-2
cdr3_length: 14
cdr3_aa: CASSPALRSTEAFF

v_call: TRBV3-1/TRBV3-2
cdr3_length: 14
cdr3_aa: CASSLQTGTYGYTF

v_call: TRBV18
cdr3_length: 16
cdr3_aa: CASSPRTGGQGETQYF

v_call: TRBV28
cdr3_length: 16
cdr3_aa: CASSPPGQGANYGYTF

v_call: TRBV5-1
cdr3_length: 14
cdr3_aa: CASSAQGQWEKLFF

v_call: TRBV2
cdr3_length: 14
cdr3_aa: CASSDLVRRGGYTF

v_call: TRBV30
cdr3_length: 14
cdr3_aa: CAWSGQVLQETQYF

v_call: TRBV7-2
cdr3_length: 14
cdr3_aa: CASSPRQGGQPQHF

v_call: TRBV5-5
cdr3_length: 15
cdr3_aa: CASSLGHSGANVLTF

v_call: TRBV3-1/TRBV3-2
cdr3_length: 14
cdr3_aa: CASSPKGARTEAFF

v_call: TRBV13
cdr3_length: 15
cdr3_aa: CASSLGWGEEETQYF

v_call: TRBV18
cdr3_length: 12
cdr3_aa: CASSLRQETQYF

v_call: TRBV5-1
cdr3_length: 13
cdr3_aa: CASSPRTGVEAFF

v_call: TRBV27
cdr3_length: 19
cdr3_aa: CASSLWSSGYNVSGNTIYF

v_call: TRBV7-2
cdr3_length: 12
cdr3_aa: CASSLGANEQYF

v_call: TRBV5-6
cdr3_length: 13
cdr3_aa: CASSLFGENEQFF

v_call: TRBV10-3
cdr3_length: 16
cdr3_aa: CAIKKGTGTVDTEAFF